These T cell receptor beta chains were read from a single sample in a study of blood T cell repertoires in COVID-19. Measured with immunoSEQ multiplex PCR; TCRdb has only the in-frame clones, and not every one. The table records 150,000 to 180,000 clones, about four fifths of them present only once. The specimen sequenced was peripheral blood. The receptors stem from a woman aged 60 to 75 with acute or convalescent COVID-19. The CDR3 runs from the conserved cysteine through the conserved F or W. A D gene is named only where the DNA matches it firmly. A clone size is listed for some rows: how often the clone was seen (once, few, many), or a class if it is expanded.

TRBJ2-5 NA TRBV5-4 NA CASRDGQFSETQYF TGTGCCAGCAGAGATGGACAGTTTTCAGAGACCCAGTACTTC
TRBJ2-1 NA TRBV3-1/TRBV3-2 NA CASSLSRVGNEQFF TGTGCCAGCAGCTTAAGCAGGGTAGGGAATGAGCAGTTCTTC
TRBJ1-1 NA TRBV7-9 NA CASNLLTEAFF TGTGCCAGCAACCTATTGACTGAAGCTTTCTTT
TRBJ2-7 NA TRBV6-2/TRBV6-3 NA CASSYEAGPTYEQYF TGTGCCAGCAGTTACGAGGCGGGCCCGACCTACGAGCAGTACTTC
TRBJ1-1 NA TRBV18 NA CASSPSGADTEAFF TGTGCCAGCTCACCGAGTGGGGCCGACACTGAAGCTTTCTTT
TRBJ1-5 NA TRBV4-1 NA CASSRDFYSNQPQHF TGCGCCAGCAGCAGAGACTTTTATAGCAATCAGCCCCAGCATTTT
TRBJ1-5 NA TRBV6-4 NA CASPPGGVPGSQSNQPQHF TGTGCCAGTCCTCCCGGCGGGGTACCAGGGAGTCAGAGCAATCAGCCCCAGCATTTT
TRBJ1-6 NA TRBV12-3/TRBV12-4 NA CASSPRQRSPLHF TGTGCCAGCAGTCCCCGACAGCGCTCACCCCTCCACTTT
TRBJ1-6 TRBD1 TRBV5-1 NA CASSFGTATNSPLHF TGCGCCAGCAGCTTCGGGACAGCGACTAATTCACCCCTCCACTTT
TRBJ1-3 NA TRBV18 few CASSPATGSGNTIYF TGTGCCAGCTCACCTGCGACAGGCTCTGGAAACACCATATATTTT
TRBJ1-5 NA TRBV21-1 NA CASSKDVFFLGNQPQHF TGTGCCAGCAGCAAAGATGTTTTCTTCCTTGGCAATCAGCCCCAGCATTTT
TRBJ2-2 NA TRBV5-8 NA CASSSEQGTGELFF TGTGCCAGCAGCTCCGAACAGGGAACCGGGGAGCTGTTTTTT
TRBJ1-2 TRBD1 TRBV7-6 NA CASSLGAGQGNYGYTF TGTGCCAGCAGCTTAGGGGCGGGACAGGGGAACTATGGCTACACCTTC
TRBJ1-2 NA TRBV10-3 NA CAISESPPGYGYTF TGTGCCATCAGTGAGTCCCCTCCGGGGTATGGCTACACCTTC
TRBJ1-4 NA TRBV5-4 NA CASSFRTDNEKLFF TGTGCCAGCAGCTTCCGGACAGATAATGAAAAACTGTTTTTT
TRBJ1-4 TRBD1 TRBV27 NA CASSPWDRLNEKLFF TGTGCCAGCAGTCCATGGGACAGACTTAATGAAAAACTGTTTTTT
TRBJ1-2 NA TRBV5-1 NA CASSLFGGDGYTF TGCGCCAGCAGCTTATTCGGAGGGGATGGCTACACCTTC
TRBJ1-6 NA TRBV11-2 NA CASSRQGLPFSPLHF TGTGCCAGCAGCCGGCAGGGGCTGCCCTTTTCACCCCTCCACTTT
TRBJ2-3 TRBD2 TRBV3-1/TRBV3-2 NA CASSQGTSSSSTDTQYF TGTGCCAGCAGCCAGGGGACTAGCTCCTCTAGCACAGATACGCAGTATTTT
TRBJ2-7 TRBD1 TRBV7-9 NA CASSWSGTGTEQYF TGTGCCAGCAGCTGGTCCGGGACAGGGACCGAGCAGTACTTC
TRBJ2-7 NA TRBV6-2/TRBV6-3 NA CASSSQSYEQYF TGTGCCAGCAGCTCCCAGTCCTACGAGCAGTACTTC
TRBJ1-6 TRBD1 TRBV27 many CASSSPLRGRNSPLHF TGTGCCAGCAGTAGCCCTCTAAGGGGGCGGAATTCACCCCTCCACTTT
TRBJ1-3 NA TRBV5-1 NA CASSLGGGNSGNTIYF TGCGCCAGCAGCTTGGGCGGAGGCAACTCTGGAAACACCATATATTTT
TRBJ1-5 NA TRBV7-9 NA CASSSSESQPQHF TGTGCCAGCAGCTCGTCGGAGAGCCAGCCCCAGCATTTT
TRBJ2-3 TRBD2 TRBV7-9 NA CASSSLAGGPTDTQYF TGTGCCAGCAGCTCCCTAGCGGGGGGGCCAACAGATACGCAGTATTTT
TRBJ1-6 TRBD1 TRBV10-3 few CAISPWGQESSYNSPLHF TGTGCCATCAGCCCTTGGGGACAGGAGAGCTCCTATAATTCACCCCTCCACTTT
TRBJ2-1 TRBD1 TRBV18 NA CASSPGQDRSYNEQFF TGTGCCAGCTCACCCGGACAGGATCGCTCCTACAATGAGCAGTTCTTC
TRBJ1-5 NA TRBV18 NA CASSPGGADQPQHF TGTGCCAGCTCACCAGGGGGCGCAGATCAGCCCCAGCATTTT
TRBJ1-5 NA TRBV6-6 NA CASRDSGGNQPQHF TGTGCCAGCAGGGACTCCGGTGGCAATCAGCCCCAGCATTTT
TRBJ1-6 NA TRBV6-6 NA CASSYGGFDSPLHF TGTGCCAGCAGTTACGGGGGCTTTGATTCACCCCTCCACTTT
TRBJ2-7 TRBD2 TRBV11-2 NA CASSRSPGGVYEQYF TGTGCCAGCAGCCGGAGTCCGGGAGGCGTCTACGAGCAGTACTTC
TRBJ2-7 TRBD2 TRBV3-1/TRBV3-2 once CASSQGRWTSTTRQYF TGTGCCAGCAGCCAAGGGCGGTGGACTAGTACTACGAGGCAGTACTTC
TRBJ1-6 TRBD1 TRBV27 NA CASSTRQGYNSPLHF TGTGCCAGCAGTACGCGACAGGGGTATAATTCACCCCTCCACTTT
TRBJ1-1 NA TRBV5-1 NA CASSFQGQTEAFF TGCGCCAGCAGCTTCCAGGGGCAAACTGAAGCTTTCTTT
TRBJ1-2 TRBD1 TRBV5-1 NA CASSLPGTGGANYGYTF TGCGCCAGCAGCTTGCCAGGGACAGGGGGCGCAAACTATGGCTACACCTTC
TRBJ2-3 TRBD2 TRBV11-2 NA CASSSGLVGTQYF TGTGCCAGCAGCTCTGGACTAGTTGGTACGCAGTATTTT
TRBJ1-4 NA TRBV19 NA CASTTTVANEKLFF TGTGCCAGTACCACGACAGTCGCTAATGAAAAACTGTTTTTT
TRBJ2-2 NA TRBV5-1 NA CASSLDSNTGELFF TGCGCCAGCAGCTTGGACTCGAACACCGGGGAGCTGTTTTTT
TRBJ2-1 NA TRBV6-4 NA CASSLMPSVYNEQFF TGTGCCAGCAGCCTAATGCCCTCGGTTTACAATGAGCAGTTCTTC
TRBJ2-3 TRBD2 TRBV5-1 NA CASTLAGKDTQYF TGCGCCAGCACCCTAGCGGGGAAGGATACGCAGTATTTT
TRBJ2-5 NA TRBV28 NA CASSLAGQGRETQYF TGTGCCAGCAGTTTAGCCGGGCAGGGCAGGGAGACCCAGTACTTC
TRBJ1-2 TRBD1 TRBV2 NA CASTVDRGGYTF TGTGCCAGCACTGTTGACAGGGGTGGCTACACCTTC
TRBJ2-5 TRBD2 TRBV9 NA CASSVTSGGGETQYF TGTGCCAGCAGCGTAACTAGCGGGGGTGGGGAGACCCAGTACTTC
TRBJ1-3 TRBD1 TRBV18 NA CASSTGAGNTIYF TGTGCCAGCTCAACAGGGGCCGGAAACACCATATATTTT
TRBJ1-5 NA TRBV19 NA CASSIWSGNQPQHF TGTGCCAGTAGTATTTGGTCAGGTAATCAGCCCCAGCATTTT
TRBJ2-3 TRBD1 TRBV12-3/TRBV12-4 NA CASGGQGSDTQYF TGTGCCAGCGGGGGACAGGGGTCAGATACGCAGTATTTT
TRBJ1-2 TRBD1 TRBV28 NA CASSRPGQGSGGYTF TGTGCCAGCAGTCGACCGGGACAGGGTTCTGGGGGCTACACCTTC
TRBJ2-7 NA TRBV5-1 NA CASSLGNRGGYEQYF TGCGCCAGCAGCCTTGGAAACAGGGGAGGCTACGAGCAGTACTTC
TRBJ1-6 NA TRBV4-2 NA CASSRVLANSPLHF TGTGCCAGCAGCCGTGTCTTGGCTAATTCACCCCTCCACTTT
TRBJ2-1 TRBD1 TRBV7-9 NA CASSPFGDRGGIEQFF TGTGCCAGCAGCCCTTTTGGGGACAGGGGAGGAATTGAGCAGTTCTTC
TRBJ1-1 NA TRBV13 NA CASSLGGGSNTEAFF TGTGCCAGCAGCTTAGGTGGGGGCTCAAACACTGAAGCTTTCTTT
TRBJ2-3 TRBD2 TRBV10-1 NA CASSEGLAGGPTDTQYF TGCGCCAGCAGTGAGGGCCTAGCGGGGGGACCCACAGATACGCAGTATTTT
TRBJ1-5 TRBD1 TRBV5-1 NA CASSLGQGNNQPQHF TGCGCCAGCAGCTTGGGACAGGGGAACAATCAGCCCCAGCATTTT
TRBJ1-1 NA TRBV6-5 NA CASRGGGFEAFF TGTGCCAGCAGGGGCGGAGGGTTTGAAGCTTTCTTT
TRBJ2-1 NA TRBV18 NA CASSPVPAGHEQFF TGTGCCAGCTCACCCGTCCCGGCAGGGCATGAGCAGTTCTTC
TRBJ1-4 NA TRBV7-9 NA CASSLGRTNEKLFF TGTGCCAGCAGCTTAGGCAGGACTAATGAAAAACTGTTTTTT
TRBJ1-2 NA TRBV2 NA CASSSEQGNYGYTF TGTGCCAGCAGTTCCGAACAGGGAAACTATGGCTACACCTTC
TRBJ1-4 NA TRBV27 NA CASRSTGRLANEKLFF TGTGCCAGCAGGAGTACAGGGCGCCTGGCTAATGAAAAACTGTTTTTT
TRBJ2-2 TRBD2 TRBV7-2 NA CASSPGLAGTGELFF TGTGCCAGCAGCCCGGGACTAGCGGGCACCGGGGAGCTGTTTTTT